This T cell receptor (beta chain) was recorded in a study of siplizumab effects on memory and regulatory T cells. Study-level findings and limits: Proliferating Tregs' suppressive function in siplizumab cultures went unconfirmed. Of the proliferating CD4+ or CD8+ clones, roughly 75-96% lacked a naive or memory phenotype that could be assigned. Siplizumab conditions gave an average of roughly 65% Treg-derived mappable alloreactive CD4+ clones, versus about 30% for controls. Siplizumab produced a significant drop in alloreactive sequences attributable to unstimulated CD4+ memory cells.

This CDR3 is 15 amino acids long. Between the trimmed V and J ends, which lost 7 bases and 3 bases, there was a span of 15 bases. Germline values: CDR1 MDHEN, CDR2 SYDVKM. Libraries were prepared by immunoSEQ multiplex PCR; TCRdb keeps only in-frame clonotypes and omits some of them. The repertoire holds tens of thousands of clones, approximately 97% seen once, with 1.1% in the top ten. As concerns this clone: As yet, its antigen is unknown.

The gene calls are TRBV28 and TRBJ2-2; a weak D match, TRBD1 (6 bases). This receptor was identified in a human donor in good health. The sequencing sample was made of naive CD8+ T cells sorted from blood. CDR3 DNA: TGTGCCAGCACCTCTGGGGACACGTACACCGGGGAGCTGTTTTTT. Its protein product is CASTSGDTYTGELFF.